These 20 T cell receptor beta chains were sequenced from one sample in a study of CD8 T cells in ankylosing spondylitis. MiXCR, run by TCRdb on the 5' RACE reads, gives a single entry per CDR3 protein. The sample yields around 330,000 distinct CDR3 sequences, about 9.9% seen once. Material for sequencing was blood, either unsorted or a sorted T cell fraction (not recorded which). The receptors were sampled from a female donor with ankylosing spondylitis or in good health (not recorded which).

This clonotype has ten or more counts. V is TRBV5-8 and J is TRBJ2-7; D perhaps matches TRBD2 (5 bases). The CDR3 runs to 13 residues. V lost 6 bases and J 0 bases, leaving 10 bases between the germline ends. Germline V gene lookup returns CDR1 SGHTS and CDR2 YDEGEE. The CDR3 loop reads CASTGKSSYEQYF. As DNA, the CDR3 is TGTGCCAGCACCGGGAAGAGCTCCTACGAGCAGTACTTC.

The chain joins TRBV4-1 to TRBJ2-1; D gene ambiguous. Trimming took 1 base from V and 6 from J, leaving 13 bases between them. The CDR3 length is 15 residues. Germline V gene data show CDR1 as MGHRA and CDR2 as YSYEKL. The CDR3 DNA follows: TGCGCCAGCAGCCAAGTACAAGGATTCGGCAATGAGCAGTTCTTC. Its protein product is CASSQVQGFGNEQFF.

This clonotype was detected ten times or more. The chain combines TRBV10-3 with TRBJ1-4; D unresolved. CDR3 size: 14 residues. The V gene lost 4 bases and the J gene lost 2 bases, with 8 bases spanning the gap. CDR1 ENHRY and CDR2 SYGVKD come from the germline V gene. CDR3 protein: CAISGTATNEKLFF. Written as DNA, the CDR3 is TGTGCCATCAGTGGAACAGCCACTAATGAAAAACTGTTTTTT.

The chain joins TRBV7-3 to TRBJ2-2, with 7 nucleotides matching TRBD1. The germline CDR1 and CDR2 sequences are SGHTA and FQGTGA. The length of the CDR3 is 15 residues. The V segment lost 2 bases and the J segment 6 bases; nucleotides outside the gene matches: 6. The CDR3 spells CASSLSGQVPGELFF. CDR3 in DNA: TGTGCCAGCAGCTTATCCGGACAGGTTCCCGGGGAGCTGTTTTTT.

The table lists this clonotype with a few counts. V is TRBV12-3 or TRBV12-4 and J is TRBJ2-7; D remains ambiguous. The CDR3 is made up of 13 amino acids. Trimming removed 7 bases from V and 5 bases from J, with 15 bases in between. The CDR3 here is CASNKGDYDEQYF. CDR3 DNA sequence: TGTGCCAGCAACAAGGGTGATTATGACGAGCAGTACTTC.

At least ten counts were recorded for this clonotype. The chain uses TRBV24-1 and TRBJ2-1; tentative D call: TRBD1 (6 bases). This CDR3 spans 17 amino acids. V shed 4 bases and J shed 7 bases, with 22 bases lying between them. Looked up from germline, CDR1 is KGHDR and CDR2 is SFDVKD. CDR3 loop: CATSDPDNRAVANEQFF. The CDR3 DNA is TGTGCCACCAGTGACCCAGACAACAGGGCAGTAGCAAATGAGCAGTTCTTC.

The table lists this clonotype with a few counts. CDR3 sequence: CASSSPGNKNIQYF. The CDR3 coding sequence is TGTGCCAGCAGCTCGCCGGGCAACAAAAACATTCAGTACTTC. The chain combines TRBV7-2 with TRBJ2-4; D is unresolved. The CDR3 has 14 amino acids. The germline V gene encodes CDR1 SGHTA and CDR2 FQGNSA. Trimming stripped 4 bases from V and 3 bases from J, with 10 bases between.

CDR3 sequence: CASSPGQDNSPLHF. The DNA for the CDR3 is TGTGCCAGTAGCCCGGGACAAGATAATTCACCCCTCCACTTT. The chain recombines TRBV19 with TRBJ1-6, with a tentative D call TRBD1 (6 bases). V dropped 6 bases and J dropped 5 bases, with 11 bases sitting between them. From germline, CDR1 is LNHDA and CDR2 SQIVND (reference sequence). This CDR3 contains 14 residues.

This clonotype was picked up a small number of times. The chain couples TRBV7-9 to TRBJ2-3, with 7 bases lining up with TRBD2. The germline V gene encodes CDR1 SEHNR and CDR2 FQNEAQ (reference sequence). This CDR3 is built from 15 residues. V trimming: 10 bases; J trimming: 6 bases; junction bases outside the gene matches: 16. CDR3 residues: CATPRGGGPPDTQYF. In DNA, the CDR3 is TGTGCCACTCCACGAGGCGGGGGACCACCGGATACGCAGTATTTT.

This clonotype has ten or more counts. CDR3 sequence reads: CASRPALAAQETQYF. In DNA, the CDR3 is TGTGCCAGCAGACCCGCACTAGCGGCTCAAGAGACCCAGTACTTC. This chain links TRBV7-2 with TRBJ2-5, with 8 bases identical to TRBD2. Germline lookup yields CDR1 SGHTA and CDR2 FQGNSA. The V gene end was trimmed by 6 bases and the J gene end by 2 bases; junction bases not matched to a gene: 8. This CDR3 spans 15 amino acids.

The sample holds many counts of this clonotype. V usage is TRBV4-2 and J usage is TRBJ2-7; no definite D call. Germline CDR1 and CDR2: LGHNA and YNFKEQ. The V and J ends lost 1 base and 6 bases respectively, with 13 bases between them. The CDR3 has 14 residues. The DNA for the CDR3 is TGTGCCAGCAGCCAAGGTACGATCTTCCCCGAGCAGTACTTC. It specifies CASSQGTIFPEQYF.

Ten or more counts support this clonotype. The chain is built from TRBV4-3 and TRBJ1-3, with D unclear. Trimming left V 0 bases short and J 0 bases short, with 15 bases between. The CDR3 is 18 amino acids. From germline, CDR1 is LGHNA and CDR2 YSLEER. CDR3 loop: CASSQDTIAVISGNTIYF. In nucleotides, the CDR3 is TGCGCCAGCAGCCAAGATACTATTGCAGTCATCTCTGGAAACACCATATATTTT.

This clonotype was observed at least ten times. J is TRBJ2-2 and V is TRBV28, with D unresolved. Germline CDR1 reads MDHEN; CDR2 reads SYDVKM. The CDR3 is made up of 15 amino acids. Trimming cost V 6 bases and J 6 bases, with 17 bases left between them. The CDR3 is CASRHVRASAGELFF. CDR3 in DNA: TGTGCCAGCAGACACGTTCGGGCTTCTGCCGGGGAGCTGTTTTTT.

Ten or more counts support this clonotype. The gene calls are TRBV9 and TRBJ1-1, with D tentatively TRBD1 (6 bases). Trimming shortened V by 6 bases and J by 1 base, and 13 bases separated the two germline ends. The CDR3 extends over 14 amino acids. CDR1 and CDR2 from the germline V gene are SGDLS and YYNGEE. CDR3 amino acids: CASTRGFGNTEAFF. In DNA, the CDR3 is TGTGCCAGCACTAGGGGGTTTGGGAACACTGAAGCTTTCTTT.

In this sample, this clonotype turned up many times. The genes are TRBV7-3 and TRBJ2-3, with D possibly matching TRBD1 (6 bases). The CDR3 has 13 residues. Germline CDR1 SGHTA, CDR2 FQGTGA. Trimming pared 4 bases from V and 4 bases from J, leaving 9 bases between. CDR3 coding DNA: TGTGCCAGCAGCTCAGCAGGGGCAGATACGCAGTATTTT. Translation: CASSSAGADTQYF.

At least ten counts were recorded for this clonotype. The chain combines TRBV5-1 with TRBJ2-7; the D gene is possibly TRBD2 (6 bases). Germline V lookup: CDR1 SGHRS, CDR2 YFSETQ. This CDR3 has 15 residues. Trimming stripped 4 bases from V and 2 bases from J, with 16 bases between. CDR3 bases: TGCGCCAGCAGCCAGGCGCCGGGGACTGCCTACGAGCAGTACTTC. Translation: CASSQAPGTAYEQYF.

The gene calls are TRBV5-1 and TRBJ2-7, with D perhaps TRBD1 or TRBD2 (6 bases each). CDR3 length: 16 residues. Looked up from germline, CDR1 is SGHRS and CDR2 is YFSETQ. Trimming left V 4 bases short and J 0 bases short, with 17 bases between. Written as DNA, the CDR3 is TGCGCCAGCAGCCCCCATGGGGGGCTCAGCTCCTACGAGCAGTACTTC. This codes for CASSPHGGLSSYEQYF.

This clonotype was recorded at least ten times. The V call is TRBV20-1, the J call TRBJ2-2; D may be TRBD2 (6 bases). CDR1 and CDR2 (germline): DFQATT, SNEGSKA (reference sequence). Trimming removed 2 bases at V and 0 bases at J, with 13 bases between. The CDR3 loop spans 16 amino acids. CDR3 bases: TGCAGTGCTAGACGTCCCGGGACTTCGAACACCGGGGAGCTGTTTTTT. This codes for CSARRPGTSNTGELFF.

This clonotype was seen ten or more times. The rearrangement joins TRBV9 to TRBJ1-2; TRBD1 matches 7 bases. The CDR3 length is 14 residues. After removal of 6 bases from V and 0 bases from J, the junction contained 5 bases not matched to a gene. Per germline, CDR1 SGDLS and CDR2 YYNGEE. CDR3 in amino acids: CASNAGTANYGYTF. The DNA of the CDR3 is TGTGCCAGCAACGCAGGGACAGCTAACTATGGCTACACCTTC.

This clonotype occurred many times. The chain combines TRBV5-1 with TRBJ2-7; 7 nucleotides line up with TRBD2. The germline CDR1 and CDR2 sequences are SGHRS and YFSETQ. With V trimmed by 1 base and J by 0 bases, 7 bases remained unmatched. CDR3 length equals 16 residues. Written as DNA, the CDR3 is TGCGCCAGCAGCTTGAAAGGTGGCGGGAGCTCCTACGAGCAGTACTTC. It codes for CASSLKGGGSSYEQYF.